The 9 T cell receptor beta chains reported below all come from one sample, sequenced in a study of T cells after somatic rescue of genetic block. Method: immunoSEQ multiplex PCR; TCRdb's copy keeps in-frame clones and lacks some. The data contain around 52,000 clones, 90% to 97% of them singletons. The specimen sequenced was peripheral blood mononuclear cells (PBMCs). The receptors derive from a child in the first two years of life.

The chain is built from TRBV2 and TRBJ1-1, with 11 bases matching TRBD1. The CDR3 runs to 13 residues. Germline trimming cut 1 base from V and 9 bases from J; bases unmatched to any gene: 1. Germline-derived CDR1 and CDR2 are SNHLY and FYNNEI. The CDR3 nucleotides are TGTGCCAGCAGTGAAGGGGACAGGGGGAAAGCTTTCTTT. It yields the protein CASSEGDRGKAFF.

V and J are TRBV21-1 and TRBJ2-5; TRBD1 is the table's D call, not checked against the DNA. The end of the DNA aligns better with TRBJ2-7, so the J call may be wrong. TRBV21-1 is a listed pseudogene. The CDR3 totals 15 residues. CDR3 residues: CASSKEGTGGYEQYF. CDR3 bases: TGTGCCAGCAGCAAAGAGGGGACAGGGGGCTACGAGCAGTACTTC.

This sequence joins TRBV2 and TRBJ2-7; TRBD2 matches at 9 bases. The V gene's germline CDR1 is SNHLY and CDR2 FYNNEI. The V and J ends lost 2 bases and 0 bases, in that order; junction bases with no gene match: 8. This CDR3 is 17 amino acids long. CDR3 protein: CASSESWLAGSSYEQYF. DNA of the CDR3: TGTGCCAGCAGTGAATCTTGGCTAGCGGGGAGCTCCTACGAGCAGTACTTC.

V usage is TRBV19 and J usage is TRBJ1-5; TRBD1 might be the D (5 bases). This CDR3 has 15 amino acids. Trimming cost V 7 bases and J 0 bases, with 13 bases left between them. Germline assignment: CDR1 LNHDA and CDR2 SQIVND (reference sequence). In DNA form, the CDR3 reads TGTGCCAGTAAGGGGACCCTTTATAGCAATCAGCCCCAGCATTTT. It is translated as CASKGTLYSNQPQHF.

The J gene is TRBJ2-7, the V gene TRBV7-4; D remains ambiguous. The CDR3 is 14 residues long. Trimming cost V 3 bases and J 2 bases, with 11 bases left between them. The germline gives CDR1 SGHVT, CDR2 SQSDAQ. CDR3 amino acids: CASSFGLGPYEQYF. The DNA for the CDR3 is TGTGCCAGCAGCTTCGGGCTAGGACCCTACGAGCAGTACTTC.

The chain carries TRBV27 and TRBJ2-2; the D is unclear. Germline assignment: CDR1 MNHEY and CDR2 SMNVEV (reference sequence). There are 12 residues in the CDR3. V lost 5 bases and J 3 bases, leaving 4 bases between the germline ends. The DNA of the CDR3 is TGTGCCAGCAGTGTATACACCGGGGAGCTGTTTTTT. It is translated as CASSVYTGELFF.

The J gene is TRBJ2-7, the V gene TRBV4-2, with TRBD2 identical over 11 bases. The CDR3 runs to 15 residues. Looked up from germline, CDR1 is LGHNA and CDR2 is YNFKEQ. V gave up 3 bases and J gave up 5 bases; unmatched junction bases: 6. The DNA for the CDR3 is TGTGCCAGCAGCCATACTAGCGGGAGCCCTGACGAGCAGTACTTC. Translated: CASSHTSGSPDEQYF.

The chain joins TRBV7-2 to TRBJ2-7; weak D call: TRBD2 (5 bases). This CDR3 spans 15 amino acids. Per the germline V gene, CDR1 is SGHTA and CDR2 is FQGNSA. V shed 1 base and J shed 4 bases, with 14 bases lying between them. Here the CDR3 DNA reads TGTGCCAGCAGCTTAGAAGCGGCGTACCTTTACGAGCAGTACTTC. Its translation: CASSLEAAYLYEQYF.

The chain couples TRBV13 to TRBJ2-3; D remains ambiguous. V was cut by 1 base and J by 0 bases, with 2 bases left in between. Germline values: CDR1 PRHDT, CDR2 FYEKMQ (reference sequence). The CDR3 loop spans 13 amino acids. The CDR3 DNA follows: TGTGCCAGCAGCTTAGCGAGCACAGATACGCAGTATTTT. Its protein is CASSLASTDTQYF. The complete variable domain, with remaining parts taken from reference TRBV13 and TRBJ2-3, reads AAGVIQSPRHLIKEKRETATLKCYPIPRHDTVYWYQQGPGQDPQFLISFYEKMQSDKGSIPDRFSAQQFSDYHSELNMSSLELGDSALYFCASSLASTDTQYFGPGTRLTVL.